The rows below give T cell receptor beta chains drawn from one sample of a study of blood T cell repertoires in COVID-19. Repertoires were generated with immunoSEQ multiplex PCR, while TCRdb's copy carries only in-frame clones and drops some. This table has 200,000 to 300,000 clones, approximately 88% appearing once. The sample taken for sequencing was PBMCs or T cells enriched from blood (not recorded which). The receptors shown here come from a woman in her thirties or forties with acute COVID-19. The CDR3 runs from the conserved cysteine through the conserved F or W. D genes are given only for firm matches. Clone sizes are given selectively: once, few, many, or a class where the clone is expanded.

size,V,J,D,DNA,CDR3
NA,TRBV2,TRBJ1-2,NA,TGTGCCACCGCGGCTACCCCTGGCTACACCTTC,CATAATPGYTF
NA,TRBV19,TRBJ2-5,TRBD1,TGTGCCAGTAGTATTCGAGGACAGGGGGTACAAGAGACCCAGTACTTC,CASSIRGQGVQETQYF
NA,TRBV9,TRBJ1-2,TRBD1,TGTGCCAGCAGCGTACGGGGGGACAGGGAGGCTACCTATGGCTACACTTTC,CASSVRGDREATYGYTF
NA,TRBV10-3,TRBJ1-2,NA,TGTGCCATCAGAACCGGACAGTTCTATGGCTACACCTTC,CAIRTGQFYGYTF
NA,TRBV29-1,TRBJ1-2,NA,TGCAGCGTTGAGGGAAGACAGCGTGGCTACACCTTC,CSVEGRQRGYTF
NA,TRBV28,TRBJ1-6,NA,TGTGCCAGCAGTCTCCGCTCCTATAATTCACCCCTCCACTTT,CASSLRSYNSPLHF
NA,TRBV2,TRBJ1-1,NA,TGTGCCAGCAGTGTGGACCCCCCACGGCGGGTGAACACTGAAGCTTTCTTT,CASSVDPPRRVNTEAFF
NA,TRBV28,TRBJ2-5,TRBD2,TGTGCCAGCAGTTTAGGCCTAGCGGGAGTCGGAGAGACCCAGTACTTC,CASSLGLAGVGETQYF
NA,TRBV12-3/TRBV12-4,TRBJ2-1,TRBD2,TGTGCCAGCGGGAGCGGGAGGGCCGATGAGCAGTTCTTC,CASGSGRADEQFF
NA,TRBV29-1,TRBJ2-6,NA,TGCAGCGTTGATTCGGGGACTGGGGCCAACGTCCTGACTTTC,CSVDSGTGANVLTF
once,TRBV5-1,TRBJ2-1,TRBD2,TGCGCCAGCAGCTTGGGAGGCGGGAGGGTGTTCAATGAGCAGTTCTTC,CASSLGGGRVFNEQFF
few,TRBV11-2,TRBJ2-3,NA,TGTGCCAGCAGCTTAGCGGGTCGCGGATATGGGGGGGATACGCAGTATTTT,CASSLAGRGYGGDTQYF
NA,TRBV12-3/TRBV12-4,TRBJ2-2,NA,TGTGCCAGCAGTTTTCGGTACACCGGGGAGCTGTTTTTT,CASSFRYTGELFF
NA,TRBV12-3/TRBV12-4,TRBJ2-1,NA,TGTGCCAGCACTAAACGAACCTACAATGAGCAGTTCTTC,CASTKRTYNEQFF
once,TRBV24-1,TRBJ2-5,TRBD1,TGTGCCACCAGTGATCTAACACCGGGACAGATGGAGACCCAGTACTTC,CATSDLTPGQMETQYF
NA,TRBV7-6,TRBJ2-1,TRBD2,TGTGCCAGCAGCTCGACAAGCGGGAGGGTAGATGAGCAGTTCTTC,CASSSTSGRVDEQFF
few,TRBV5-6,TRBJ2-1,TRBD2,TGTGCCAGCAGCCCAGCTAGCGGTAGAGAGCAGTTCTTC,CASSPASGREQFF
NA,TRBV7-2,TRBJ2-3,TRBD1,TGTGCCAGCAGCGTCGGACAGGGGGCTAATACGCAGTATTTT,CASSVGQGANTQYF
NA,TRBV7-8,TRBJ1-3,NA,TGTGCCAGCAGCTTAGAGATGAGAGGAAACACCATATATTTT,CASSLEMRGNTIYF
NA,TRBV27,TRBJ1-1,NA,TGTGCCAGCAGTCCATCGGCAGGGGTAACGAACACTGAAGCTTTCTTT,CASSPSAGVTNTEAFF
NA,TRBV2,TRBJ2-7,TRBD2,TGTGCCAGCGAGCGGGAGGGCCTCTACGAGCAGTACTTC,CASEREGLYEQYF
NA,TRBV5-1,TRBJ2-5,TRBD2,TGCGCCAGCAGCCGGGGCCACCTAGCGGAAGAAGAGACCCAGTACTTC,CASSRGHLAEEETQYF
NA,TRBV7-9,TRBJ1-1,NA,TGTGCCAGCAGCTTAGACCGGGGGGACACTGAAGCTTTCTTT,CASSLDRGDTEAFF
NA,TRBV2,TRBJ2-2,NA,TGTGCCAGCGGTGGGGTAGCCAACACCGGGGAGCTGTTTTTT,CASGGVANTGELFF
once,TRBV9,TRBJ2-5,NA,TGTGCCAGCAGCGATCAGGGGGAGACCCAGTACTTC,CASSDQGETQYF
NA,TRBV7-3,TRBJ2-3,TRBD2,TGTGCCAGCAGCTCGGGACTAGCGGGAGGGCCGTATTTT,CASSSGLAGGPYF
NA,TRBV24-1,TRBJ1-2,NA,TGTGCCACCAGTGAGCCCCGATCGGGTGGCTACACCTTC,CATSEPRSGGYTF
NA,TRBV11-2,TRBJ1-6,NA,TGTGCCAGCAGTCCACAGGGTAATTCACCCCTCCACTTT,CASSPQGNSPLHF
NA,TRBV4-1,TRBJ1-2,TRBD1,TGCGCCAGCAGTCAAGATCACCCAGGGGGCTTGTTTTCTCGTGGCTACACCTTC,CASSQDHPGGLFSRGYTF
once,TRBV7-8,TRBJ2-1,NA,TGTGCCAGCAGCTTAGGCCCTAGCGAGGTCAATGAGCAGTTCTTC,CASSLGPSEVNEQFF
NA,TRBV5-6,TRBJ1-2,NA,TGTGCCAGCAGCTTGGTTGTCCTTGGCTACACCTTC,CASSLVVLGYTF
NA,TRBV27,TRBJ2-2,TRBD2,TGTGCCAGCAGCCTAGCGGTCGCGAACACCGGGGAGCTGTTTTTT,CASSLAVANTGELFF
NA,TRBV5-8,TRBJ2-1,TRBD2,TGTGCCAGCACCAGTGGGACTAGCGGCTACAATGAGCAGTTCTTC,CASTSGTSGYNEQFF
NA,TRBV6-2/TRBV6-3,TRBJ1-4,TRBD1,TGTGCCAGCAGTTATCGACAGGGGGCAGGAGAAAAACTGTTTTTT,CASSYRQGAGEKLFF
few,TRBV18,TRBJ1-2,TRBD1,TGTGCCAGCTCACCTATTGGTTCGGGACAGACAAACTATGGCTACACCTTC,CASSPIGSGQTNYGYTF
NA,TRBV24-1,TRBJ1-1,NA,TGTGCCACCAGTGAAAACAGGGAGGGCACTGAAGCTTTCTTT,CATSENREGTEAFF
NA,TRBV18,TRBJ2-1,NA,TGTGCCAGCTCACCACCCACATACAATGAGCAGTTCTTC,CASSPPTYNEQFF
NA,TRBV14,TRBJ1-2,NA,TGTGCCAGCAGCCAGTTCAGGGGCAATGGCTACACCTTC,CASSQFRGNGYTF
NA,TRBV11-2,TRBJ2-5,TRBD2,TGTGCCAGCAGCTCCGCCGGGACTAGCCAGACCCAGTACTTC,CASSSAGTSQTQYF
NA,TRBV14,TRBJ1-3,NA,TGTGCCAGCAGCCCCGGGACATCCTCTGGAAACACCATATATTTT,CASSPGTSSGNTIYF
once,TRBV7-2,TRBJ1-1,NA,TGTGCCAGCAGCAAGACACCTTCCTTAGGCACTGAAGCTTTCTTT,CASSKTPSLGTEAFF